This T cell receptor (beta chain) stems from a study of T cells in Graves' hyperthyroidism and ophthalmopathy. Study context: At initial diagnosis, before any treatment had begun, peripheral blood was obtained.

From RNA transcripts, TCR beta CDR3 regions were amplified. An initial round of RT-PCR targeting the TCR CDR3 relied on the HTBI primer set. TCRdb re-derived calls from the multiplex PCR reads in MiXCR, one entry per CDR3 protein. The repertoire holds about 530,000 distinct CDR3 sequences, with approximately 17% as singletons. Germline lookup yields CDR1 MNHNY and CDR2 SVGAGI (reference sequence). This CDR3 spans 16 amino acids. V lost 2 bases to trimming and J lost 2 bases; unmatched junction nucleotides: 8. The chain joins TRBV6-6 to TRBJ2-5; 7 nucleotides line up with TRBD1. The TCR comes from a woman between 18 and 30 years old with Graves' ophthalmopathy. Material for sequencing was blood. CDR3 loop: CASSYPSRQGQETQYF. DNA for the CDR3: TGTGCCAGCAGTTACCCGAGCAGACAGGGACAAGAGACCCAGTACTTC.